This T cell receptor beta chain derives from a study of blood T cell repertoires in COVID-19. Study-wide context: The United States, Italy and Spain were the sources of the acute and convalescent COVID-19 samples. Sources were T cells, B-cell-depleted T cells, or PBMCs; the material itself was cDNA or gDNA.

Enrollment of patients from Seattle took place during active infection, with longitudinal follow-up. This clone has a single count. In the authors' workflow: Amplified reference gene primers provided the basis for estimating nucleated cell counts. Libraries were prepared by immunoSEQ multiplex PCR; TCRdb keeps only in-frame clonotypes and omits some of them. From that table come the V and J calls and clone size; the DNA was used to work out D and trimming. The sample holds fewer than 300,000 clones; around 92% are singletons and the top ten take about 2.5%. The source material was peripheral blood. This TCR derives from a person aged 18 to 30 with COVID-19, enrolled during active disease.

CDR3 residues: CASSYVVTGAYNEQFF. The CDR3 bases are TGTGCCAGCAGTTACGTAGTTACGGGAGCCTACAATGAGCAGTTCTTC. The chain links TRBV6-5 to TRBJ2-1, with D possibly TRBD2 on 6 matching bases. Germline V gene data show CDR1 as MNHEY and CDR2 as SVGAGI. The CDR3 is 16 residues long. V was clipped by 2 bases and J by 2 bases, with 13 bases between them.